Shown below are 8 T cell receptor beta chains from a single sample sequenced in a study of a mutant IDH1 vaccine in newly diagnosed glioma. Using immunoSEQ multiplex PCR, the repertoire was profiled, and TCRdb retains in-frame clones only, with some absent. The data contain about 66,000 clones, 65% to 90% of them singletons. Time point here: baseline, week 1 (first vaccination visit). Sample treatment: pre-vaccination baseline after standard-of-care therapy. The source was PBMCs, collected from a glioma patient treated with radiotherapy, temozolomide or both. Receptor source: a man younger than 40 with glioma.

The genes are TRBV2 and TRBJ2-7; D tentatively reads TRBD1 or TRBD2 (6 bases each). Germline V gene lookup returns CDR1 SNHLY and CDR2 FYNNEI. Trimming shortened V by 6 bases and J by 3 bases, and 24 bases separated the two germline ends. The CDR3 runs to 17 residues. The CDR3 sequence is CASRKTRGQGKDYEQYF. The CDR3 DNA reads TGTGCCAGCAGAAAAACCCGGGGGCAGGGGAAGGACTACGAGCAGTACTTC.

The chain employs TRBV19 and TRBJ2-1, with a tentative D call TRBD1 (6 bases). Germline V gives CDR1 LNHDA, CDR2 SQIVND (reference sequence). This CDR3 is built from 15 residues. Trimming cost V 5 bases and J 6 bases, with 17 bases left between them. The CDR3 sequence is CASSRRGPPPNEQFF. The CDR3 DNA reads as TGTGCCAGTAGTCGCAGGGGACCCCCACCCAATGAGCAGTTCTTC.

The chain employs TRBV14 and TRBJ1-1; D is undetermined. Germline CDR1 is SGHDN and CDR2 is FVKESK. This CDR3 comprises 13 residues. Deletions cut 1 base from V and 4 bases from J, with 7 bases between. The CDR3 sequence: CASSQGITTEAFF. CDR3 sequence (DNA): TGTGCCAGCAGCCAAGGGATCACCACTGAAGCTTTCTTT. Drawing the rest from reference TRBV14 and TRBJ1-1, the complete variable domain is EAGVTQFPSHSVIEKGQTVTLRCDPISGHDNLYWYRRVMGKEIKFLLHFVKESKQDESGMPNNRFLAERTGGTYSTLKVQPAELEDSGVYFCASSQGITTEAFFGQGTRLTVV.

The CDR3 region is CASSLQSTYGYTF. The CDR3 DNA follows: TGTGCCAGCAGCTTGCAGAGCACCTATGGCTACACCTTC. V is TRBV11-2 and J is TRBJ1-2; no definite D call. CDR3 length equals 13 residues. Trimming pared 3 bases from V and 4 bases from J, leaving 9 bases between. Per the germline V gene, CDR1 is SGHAT and CDR2 is FQNNGV.

The CDR3 spells CASSESMAGISGNTIYF. CDR3 nucleotides: TGTGCCAGCAGTGAATCGATGGCAGGAATCTCTGGAAACACCATATATTTT. The chain uses TRBV2 and TRBJ1-3; D gene unclear. V dropped 2 bases and J dropped 0 bases, with 14 bases sitting between them. The CDR3 has 17 amino acids. CDR1 SNHLY and CDR2 FYNNEI come from the germline V gene.

The chain carries TRBV10-1 and TRBJ2-3, with D perhaps TRBD2 (6 bases). This CDR3 has 14 residues. V was cut by 4 bases and J by 2 bases, with 10 bases left in between. Per germline, CDR1 WNHNN and CDR2 SYGVQD (reference sequence). CDR3: CASSVGGDTDTQYF. CDR3 sequence (DNA): TGCGCCAGCAGTGTGGGGGGAGACACAGATACGCAGTATTTT.

J is TRBJ2-1 and V is TRBV10-1; D remains ambiguous. V gave up 4 bases and J gave up 9 bases, with 7 bases separating them. Germline assignment: CDR1 WNHNN and CDR2 SYGVQD (reference sequence). The length of the CDR3 is 11 residues. DNA of the CDR3: TGCGCCAGCAGTGGTCCCGGTGAGCAGTTCTTC. The encoded protein is CASSGPGEQFF.

This chain joins TRBV30 and TRBJ2-7; tentative D call: TRBD2 (5 bases). Trimming left V 0 bases short and J 4 bases short, with 28 bases between. Germline V gene sequence: CDR1 GTSNPN, CDR2 SVGIG (reference sequence). This CDR3 has 19 residues. CDR3: CAWSVPPLRSTKLYYEQYF. CDR3 DNA: TGTGCCTGGAGTGTACCCCCCCTAAGATCGACTAAACTTTATTACGAGCAGTACTTC.